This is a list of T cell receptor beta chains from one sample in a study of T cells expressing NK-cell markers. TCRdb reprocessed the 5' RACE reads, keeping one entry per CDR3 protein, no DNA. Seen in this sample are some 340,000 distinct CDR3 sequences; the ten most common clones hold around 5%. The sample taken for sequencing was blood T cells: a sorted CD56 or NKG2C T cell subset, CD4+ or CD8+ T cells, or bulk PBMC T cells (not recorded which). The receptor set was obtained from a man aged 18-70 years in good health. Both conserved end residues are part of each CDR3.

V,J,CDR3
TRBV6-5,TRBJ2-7,CATQASYEQYF
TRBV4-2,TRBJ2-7,CASSYQQGATYEQYF
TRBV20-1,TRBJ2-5,CSARDLGGQGGQTQYF
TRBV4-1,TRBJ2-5,CASRPADQETQYF
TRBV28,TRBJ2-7,CASSIYRGGYEQYF
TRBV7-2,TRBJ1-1,CASSTNRGKVGTEAFF
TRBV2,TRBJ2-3,CATRKASSGGTVTQYF
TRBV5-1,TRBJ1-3,CASSLQVNSGNTIYF
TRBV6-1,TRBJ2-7,CASSEAGWGTYEQYF
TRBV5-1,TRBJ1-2,CASSRETGGYGYTF
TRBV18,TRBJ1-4,CASSPRRATEKLFF
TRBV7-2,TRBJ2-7,CASSLGRMSSYEQYF
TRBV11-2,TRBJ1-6,CASSFSPGIFSYNSPLHF
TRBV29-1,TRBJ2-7,CSVEARRGKYEQYF
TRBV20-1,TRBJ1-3,CSAFYRDSGNTIYF
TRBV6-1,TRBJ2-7,CATQPGRTYEQYF
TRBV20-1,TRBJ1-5,CSASSSGGSYSNQPQHF
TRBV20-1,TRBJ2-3,CSARSGVDTQYF
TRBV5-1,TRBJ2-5,CASSAAPGTSGSKRTQYF
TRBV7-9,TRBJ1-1,CASSPPGQGATEAFF
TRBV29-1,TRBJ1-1,CSVGGQGIEAFF
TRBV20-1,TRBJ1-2,CSARDSQGARNGYTF
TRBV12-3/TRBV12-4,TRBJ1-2,CASRGQGGGGYTF
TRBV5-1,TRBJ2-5,CASRPFGLNRETQYF
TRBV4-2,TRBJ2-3,CASSLRLAGGLYTQYF
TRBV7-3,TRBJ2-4,CASSKGGARNIQYF
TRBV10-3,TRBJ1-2,CAISLDRNYGYTF
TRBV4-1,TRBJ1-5,CASSRSQEGGQPQHF
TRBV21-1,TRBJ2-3,CASSKSHLTEDTQYF
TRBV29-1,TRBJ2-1,CSVEGQGVHEQFF
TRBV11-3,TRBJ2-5,CASSLGSGLPEETQYF
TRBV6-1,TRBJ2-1,CASTREGQSSYNEQFF
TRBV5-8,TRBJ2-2,CASSFNRGELFF
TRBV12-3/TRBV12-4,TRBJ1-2,CASSRNIEPAGYTF
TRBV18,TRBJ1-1,CASSRVEGKEAFF
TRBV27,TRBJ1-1,CASSPRIRSTEAFF
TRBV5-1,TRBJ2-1,CASRSQRGHNEQFF
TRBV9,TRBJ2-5,CASSATQGFQETQYF
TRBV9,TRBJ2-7,CASSSPSYEQYF
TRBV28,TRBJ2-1,CASSSPGGGAGNEQFF
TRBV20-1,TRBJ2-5,CSARGAQTGARETQYF
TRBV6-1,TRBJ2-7,CASSATGGVTQYF
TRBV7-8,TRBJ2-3,CASSLARGGVARDTQYF
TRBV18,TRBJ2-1,CASSPLPSAGGPYNEQFF
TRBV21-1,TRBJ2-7,CASSKWIQWYF
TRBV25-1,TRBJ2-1,CASGTGGRDEQFF
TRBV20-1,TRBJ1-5,CSATQGGWSNQPQHF
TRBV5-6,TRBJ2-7,CASSSGLAGPTTSYEQYF